This T cell receptor (beta chain) is from a study of T-cell memory formation after mild COVID-19. CDR3 size: 14 residues. Trimming cost V 0 bases and J 4 bases, with 9 bases left between them. Germline V gives CDR1 ENHRY, CDR2 SYGVKD. TCRdb re-called the 5' RACE reads with MiXCR, one entry per CDR3 protein. The sample yields tens of thousands of distinct CDR3 sequences, roughly 12% seen once. This TCR was recovered from a man in his late teens or twenties who had mild COVID-19 (a few samples of this study predate the infection). Cell type and time point are not known. J is TRBJ1-1 and V is TRBV10-3; D is perhaps TRBD1 (6 bases). Sample: PBMCs or a T cell subset sorted from them (not recorded which). The CDR3 DNA sequence: TGTGCCATCAGTGAGTCAGGGGGGAGCACTGAAGCTTTCTTT. Its protein product is CAISESGGSTEAFF.